This TCR beta chain was identified during a study of T cells in Graves' hyperthyroidism and ophthalmopathy. Study at large: Peripheral blood was taken when the disease was first diagnosed, before any treatment began.

At least ten counts were recorded for this clonotype. Deletions cut 5 bases from V and 2 bases from J, with 9 bases between. There are 13 residues in the CDR3. CDR1 is LNHDA, CDR2 SQIVND, per germline (reference sequence). Each patient was aged 18 to 65 and had newly diagnosed hyperthyroidism of under 2 months' duration. RNA transcripts served as the template for amplifying TCR beta CDR3 regions. First-round RT-PCR with HTBI primers amplified the TCR CDR3 region. From the multiplex PCR reads, TCRdb called clonotypes with MiXCR, one entry per CDR3 protein. The table lists around 350,000 distinct CDR3 sequences, 19% of them singletons.

Sequenced: blood. This chain links TRBV19 with TRBJ2-5; D is possibly TRBD1 (5 bases). The sequence was obtained from a woman between 18 and 30 years old with Graves' hyperthyroidism. The CDR3 reads CASSPQDQETQYF. Here the CDR3 DNA reads TGTGCCAGTAGTCCACAGGATCAAGAGACCCAGTACTTC.